Listed here is a single T cell receptor (beta chain). Its antigen remains unknown. The sample originates from a study of T cell responses to AZD1222 COVID-19 vaccine. On the study more broadly: Pooled in the analysis were second doses at about 4 or about 12 weeks. Notes on the study in general: White British donors predominated, females outnumbered males, and clonal diversity was possibly underestimated.

CDR3 length equals 16 residues. V lost 5 bases and J lost 5; bases outside the gene matches: 12. Germline V gene sequence: CDR1 SGHTA, CDR2 FQGNSA. Profiling relied on immunoSEQ multiplex PCR, and the TCRdb table lists in-frame clones only, not all of them. Found here are 100,000 to 150,000 clones, 90% of them singletons; the top ten hold 6.9%. V usage is TRBV7-2 and J usage is TRBJ2-1, with 7 bases aligning to TRBD2. The source was peripheral blood, collected on day 0 of AZD1222 vaccination. The sequence came from an adult in good health. The CDR3 protein is CASSIPRGSVNNEQFF. CDR3 nucleotides: TGTGCCAGCAGCATACCGCGGGGGTCCGTAAACAATGAGCAGTTCTTC.